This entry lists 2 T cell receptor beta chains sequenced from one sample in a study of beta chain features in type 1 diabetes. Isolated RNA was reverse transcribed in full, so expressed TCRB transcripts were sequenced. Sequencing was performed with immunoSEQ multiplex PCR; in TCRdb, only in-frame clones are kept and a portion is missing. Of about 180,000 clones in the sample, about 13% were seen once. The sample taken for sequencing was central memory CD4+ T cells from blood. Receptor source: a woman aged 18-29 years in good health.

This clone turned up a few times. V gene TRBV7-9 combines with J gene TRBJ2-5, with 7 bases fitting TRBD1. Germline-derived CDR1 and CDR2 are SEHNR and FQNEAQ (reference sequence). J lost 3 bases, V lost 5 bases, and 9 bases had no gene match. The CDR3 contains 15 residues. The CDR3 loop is CASSQDLGTEETQYF. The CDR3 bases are TGTGCCAGCAGCCAAGATCTTGGGACAGAAGAGACCCAGTACTTC.

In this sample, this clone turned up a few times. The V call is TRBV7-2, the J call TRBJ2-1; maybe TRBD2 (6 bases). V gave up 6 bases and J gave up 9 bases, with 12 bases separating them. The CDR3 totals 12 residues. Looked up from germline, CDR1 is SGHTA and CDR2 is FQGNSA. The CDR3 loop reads CASRWDFGEQFF. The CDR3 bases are TGTGCCAGCAGGTGGGACTTCGGTGAGCAGTTCTTC.